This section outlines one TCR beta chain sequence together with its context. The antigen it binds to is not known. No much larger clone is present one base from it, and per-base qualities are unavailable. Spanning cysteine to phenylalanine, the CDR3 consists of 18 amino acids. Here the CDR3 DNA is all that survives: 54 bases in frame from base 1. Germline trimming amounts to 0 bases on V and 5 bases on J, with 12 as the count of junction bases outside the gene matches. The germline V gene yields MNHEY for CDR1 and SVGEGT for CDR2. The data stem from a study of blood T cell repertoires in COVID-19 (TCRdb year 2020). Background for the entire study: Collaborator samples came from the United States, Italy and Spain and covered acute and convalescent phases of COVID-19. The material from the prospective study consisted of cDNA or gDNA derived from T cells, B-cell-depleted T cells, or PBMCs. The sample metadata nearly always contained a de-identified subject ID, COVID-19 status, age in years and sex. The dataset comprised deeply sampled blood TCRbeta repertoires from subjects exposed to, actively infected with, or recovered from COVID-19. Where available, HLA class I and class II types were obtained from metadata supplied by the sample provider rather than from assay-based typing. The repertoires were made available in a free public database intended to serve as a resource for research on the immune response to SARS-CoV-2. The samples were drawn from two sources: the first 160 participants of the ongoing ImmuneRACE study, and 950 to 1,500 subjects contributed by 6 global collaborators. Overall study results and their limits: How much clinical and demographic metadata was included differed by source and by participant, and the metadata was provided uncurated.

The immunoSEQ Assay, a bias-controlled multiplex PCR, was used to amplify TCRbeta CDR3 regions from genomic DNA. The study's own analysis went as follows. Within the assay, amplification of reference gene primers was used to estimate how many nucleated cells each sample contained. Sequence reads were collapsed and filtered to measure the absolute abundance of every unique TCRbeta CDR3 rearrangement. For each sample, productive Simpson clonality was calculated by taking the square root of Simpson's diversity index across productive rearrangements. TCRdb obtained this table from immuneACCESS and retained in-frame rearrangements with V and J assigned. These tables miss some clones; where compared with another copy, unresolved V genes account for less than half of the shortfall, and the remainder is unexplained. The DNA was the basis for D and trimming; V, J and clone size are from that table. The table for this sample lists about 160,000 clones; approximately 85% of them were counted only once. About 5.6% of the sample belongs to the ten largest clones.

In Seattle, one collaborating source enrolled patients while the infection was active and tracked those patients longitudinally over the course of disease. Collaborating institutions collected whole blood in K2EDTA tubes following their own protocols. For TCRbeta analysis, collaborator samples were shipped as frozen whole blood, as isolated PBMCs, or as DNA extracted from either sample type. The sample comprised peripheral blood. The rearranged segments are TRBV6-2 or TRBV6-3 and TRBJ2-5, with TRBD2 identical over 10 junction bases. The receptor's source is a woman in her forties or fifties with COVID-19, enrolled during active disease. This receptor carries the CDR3 CASSYSGAGGNFAETQYF. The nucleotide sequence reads TGTGCCAGCAGTTACTCCGGAGCGGGGGGGAATTTCGCGGAGACCCAGTACTTC.